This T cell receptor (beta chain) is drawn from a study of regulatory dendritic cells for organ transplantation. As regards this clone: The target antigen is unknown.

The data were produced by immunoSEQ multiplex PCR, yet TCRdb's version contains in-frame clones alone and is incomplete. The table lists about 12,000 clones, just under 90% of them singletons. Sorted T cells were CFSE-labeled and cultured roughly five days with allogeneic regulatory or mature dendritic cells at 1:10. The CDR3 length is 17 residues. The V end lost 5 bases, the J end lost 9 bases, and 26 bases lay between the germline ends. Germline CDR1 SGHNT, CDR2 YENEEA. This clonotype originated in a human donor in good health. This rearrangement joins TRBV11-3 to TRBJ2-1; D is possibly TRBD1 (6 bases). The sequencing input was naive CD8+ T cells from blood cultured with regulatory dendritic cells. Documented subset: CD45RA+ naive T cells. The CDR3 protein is CASSPTVGAVGWGEQFF. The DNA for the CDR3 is TGTGCCAGCAGCCCAACCGTGGGGGCGGTCGGGTGGGGTGAGCAGTTCTTC.